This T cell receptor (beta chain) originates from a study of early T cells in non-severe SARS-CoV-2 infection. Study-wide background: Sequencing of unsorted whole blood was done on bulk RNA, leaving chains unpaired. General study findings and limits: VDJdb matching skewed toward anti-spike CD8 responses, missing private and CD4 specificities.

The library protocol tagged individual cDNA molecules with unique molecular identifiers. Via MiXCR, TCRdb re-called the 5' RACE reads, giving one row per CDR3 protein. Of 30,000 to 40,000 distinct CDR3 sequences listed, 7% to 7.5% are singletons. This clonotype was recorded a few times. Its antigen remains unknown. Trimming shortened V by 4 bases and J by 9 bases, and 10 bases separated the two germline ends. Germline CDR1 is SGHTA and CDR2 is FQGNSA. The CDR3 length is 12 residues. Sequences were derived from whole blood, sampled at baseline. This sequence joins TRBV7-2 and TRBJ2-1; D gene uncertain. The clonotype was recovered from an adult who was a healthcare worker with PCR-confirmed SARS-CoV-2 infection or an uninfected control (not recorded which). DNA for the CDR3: TGTGCCAGCAGCTCAGTGGGTATTGAGCAGTTCTTC. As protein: CASSSVGIEQFF.